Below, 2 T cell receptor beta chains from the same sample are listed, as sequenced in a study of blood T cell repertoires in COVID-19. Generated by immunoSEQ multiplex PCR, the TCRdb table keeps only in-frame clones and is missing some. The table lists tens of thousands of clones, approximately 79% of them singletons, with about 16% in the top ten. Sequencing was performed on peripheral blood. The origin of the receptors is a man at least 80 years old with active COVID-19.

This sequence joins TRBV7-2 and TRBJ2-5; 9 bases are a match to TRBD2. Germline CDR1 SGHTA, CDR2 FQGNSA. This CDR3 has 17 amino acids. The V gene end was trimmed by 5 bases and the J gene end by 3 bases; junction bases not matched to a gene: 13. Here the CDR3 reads CASSVRERGATKETQYF. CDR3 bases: TGTGCCAGCAGCGTGAGAGAGCGGGGGGCAACAAAAGAGACCCAGTACTTC.

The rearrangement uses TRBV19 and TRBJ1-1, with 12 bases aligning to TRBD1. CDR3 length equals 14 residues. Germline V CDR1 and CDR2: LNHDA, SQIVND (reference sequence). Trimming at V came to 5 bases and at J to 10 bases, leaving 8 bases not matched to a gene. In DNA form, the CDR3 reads TGTGCCAGTAGTCCGGGACAGGGGGCCGTTGGAGCTTTCTTT. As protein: CASSPGQGAVGAFF.